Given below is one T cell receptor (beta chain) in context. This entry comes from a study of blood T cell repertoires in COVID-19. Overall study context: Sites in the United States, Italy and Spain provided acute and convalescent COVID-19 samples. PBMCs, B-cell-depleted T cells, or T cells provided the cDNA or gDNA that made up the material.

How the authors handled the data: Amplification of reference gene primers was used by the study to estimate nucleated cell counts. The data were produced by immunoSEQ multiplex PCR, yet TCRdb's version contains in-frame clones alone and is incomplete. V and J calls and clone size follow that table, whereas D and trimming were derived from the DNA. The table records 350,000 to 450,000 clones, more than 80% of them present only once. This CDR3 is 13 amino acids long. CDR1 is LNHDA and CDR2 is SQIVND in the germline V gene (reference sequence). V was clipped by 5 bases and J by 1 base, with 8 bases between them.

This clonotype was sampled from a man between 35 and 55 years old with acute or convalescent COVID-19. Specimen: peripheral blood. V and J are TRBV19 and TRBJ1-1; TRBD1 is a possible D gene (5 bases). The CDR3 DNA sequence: TGTGCCAGTAGTCGACAGCCGAACACTGAAGCTTTCTTT. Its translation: CASSRQPNTEAFF.